This section outlines one T cell receptor (beta chain) sequence together with its context. The data derive from a study of blood T cell repertoires in COVID-19. Study-wide context: Sources were T cells, B-cell-depleted T cells, or PBMCs; the material itself was cDNA or gDNA.

CDR3 size: 16 residues. The V gene's germline CDR1 is MNHEY and CDR2 SMNVEV (reference sequence). V shed 7 bases and J 2 bases; nucleotides not matched to a gene: 3. Repertoires were generated with immunoSEQ multiplex PCR, while TCRdb's copy carries only in-frame clones and drops some. The sample holds under 200,000 clones, roughly 83% seen once. The V call is TRBV27, the J call TRBJ2-1; TRBD2 matches at 15 bases. Sequenced material: peripheral blood. The TCR originated in a human donor in a cohort sampled during active COVID-19. This CDR3 reads CASTRTSGRAYNEQFF. The CDR3 bases are TGTGCCAGCACCCGGACTAGCGGGAGGGCCTACAATGAGCAGTTCTTC.